One and the same sample provided the 13 T cell receptor beta chains below, sequenced in a study of shared clonotypes between healthy human individuals. Profiling relied on immunoSEQ multiplex PCR, and the TCRdb table lists in-frame clones only, not all of them. The sample holds 470,000 or so clones, over 70% seen once. Sequences were obtained from PBMCs. The receptor source for this set is a woman aged 40-49 years in good health. Some clones in this sample may be carry-over from other donors' samples.

The V and J genes are TRBV6-5 and TRBJ1-3; no clear D. CDR1 and CDR2 from the germline V gene are MNHEY and SVGAGI. The V end lost 2 bases, the J end lost 0 bases, and 11 bases lay between the germline ends. The CDR3 totals 16 residues. CDR3 in DNA: TGTGCCAGCAGTTACCAGGAGTGGAGCTCTGGAAACACCATATATTTT. Protein product: CASSYQEWSSGNTIYF.

The chain links TRBV5-1 to TRBJ1-1; a possible D gene is TRBD1 (5 bases). This CDR3 spans 16 amino acids. Germline assignment: CDR1 SGHRS and CDR2 YFSETQ. The V and J ends lost 0 bases and 0 bases respectively, with 12 bases between them. CDR3 protein: CASSLAGARMNTEAFF. CDR3 DNA sequence: TGCGCCAGCAGCTTGGCCGGGGCCCGTATGAACACTGAAGCTTTCTTT. The full variable domain, completed using reference TRBV5-1 and TRBJ1-1, is KAGVTQTPRYLIKTRGQQVTLSCSPISGHRSVSWYQQTPGQGLQFLFEYFSETQRNKGNFPGRFSGRQFSNSRSEMNVSTLELGDSALYLCASSLAGARMNTEAFFGQGTRLTVV.

Here the CDR3 reads CASSERRTGGDQPQHF. The CDR3 DNA sequence: TGTGCCAGCAGTGAAAGGAGGACAGGGGGTGATCAGCCCCAGCATTTT. The chain links TRBV2 to TRBJ1-5; TRBD1 matches 10 bases. Germline V CDR1 and CDR2: SNHLY, FYNNEI. With V trimmed by 2 bases and J by 5 bases, 6 bases remained unmatched. This CDR3 has 16 residues.

The chain couples TRBV27 to TRBJ2-1, with TRBD1 matching over 8 bases. This CDR3 is 14 amino acids long. Germline V gene sequence: CDR1 MNHEY, CDR2 SMNVEV (reference sequence). Trimming took 5 bases from V and 8 from J; bases not matched to a gene: 8. This CDR3 is CASSQTSGGDEQFF. CDR3 sequence (DNA): TGTGCCAGCAGTCAAACCTCAGGGGGCGATGAGCAGTTCTTC.

This chain joins TRBV4-3 and TRBJ2-5, with 8 bases that match TRBD2. The CDR3 sequence is 15 residues long. CDR1 and CDR2 from the germline V gene are LGHNA and YSLEER. J was trimmed by 5 bases and V by 4 bases; bases with no gene match: 9. The CDR3 nucleotides are TGCGCCAGCAGCCGGGGACTAGGAGGGTTTGAGACCCAGTACTTC. This encodes CASSRGLGGFETQYF.

A single count supports this clone. One base away lies a much larger clone, so this may be a sequencing read error. J is TRBJ2-1 and V is TRBV4-1; TRBD2 matches 10 bases. J lost 5 bases, V lost 4 bases, and 11 bases had no gene match. In germline, CDR1 is MGHRA, CDR2 YSYEKL. The CDR3 is made up of 17 amino acids. CDR3 bases: TGCGCCAGCAGCCTCCAGAATAGCGGGAGGTGGAACAATGAGCAGTTCTTC. It specifies CASSLQNSGRWNNEQFF.

Written as DNA, the CDR3 is TGTGCCAGCAGGCTCAGTAGGTCGGTTCAGCCCCAGCATTTT. Residues: CASRLSRSVQPQHF. The V gene is TRBV6-1, the J gene TRBJ1-5; D gene ambiguous. In germline, CDR1 is MNHNS, CDR2 SASEGT. The length of the CDR3 is 14 residues. The V gene lost 6 bases and the J gene lost 6 bases, with 15 bases spanning the gap.

A word on this clone: Germline and junction disagree at one end, which may indicate a read error. The chain combines TRBV11-2 with TRBJ1-1, with a possible D match to TRBD1 (5 bases). Germline V gene lookup returns CDR1 SGHAT and CDR2 FQNNGV. This CDR3 spans 15 amino acids. The DNA of the CDR3 is TGTGCCAGCAGCCTAGATCGGGCAGGGTTAACTGAAGCTTTCTTT. Amino acid sequence: CASSLDRAGLTEAFF.

The chain employs TRBV7-2 and TRBJ2-5, with 8 bases identical to TRBD2. The V gene's germline CDR1 is SGHTA and CDR2 FQGNSA. The V and J ends lost 5 bases and 4 bases, in that order; junction bases with no gene match: 3. This CDR3 has 13 amino acids. DNA of the CDR3: TGTGCCAGCAGCCGGGGGGGCTCAGAGACCCAGTACTTC. It translates to CASSRGGSETQYF.

In nucleotides, the CDR3 is TGTGCCAGCAGCTACCAGACTAGCGGGAGTGCGGATACGCAGTATTTT. It is translated as CASSYQTSGSADTQYF. This chain joins TRBV7-9 and TRBJ2-3; 12 positions match TRBD2. J lost 6 bases, V lost 4 bases, and 8 bases had no gene match. The CDR3 is 16 amino acids. CDR1 is SEHNR and CDR2 is FQNEAQ in the germline V gene (reference sequence).

In its sample, this clone was seen many times. CDR3 residues: CASSLTFLDSIYGYTF. The CDR3 bases are TGTGCCAGCAGCTTAACGTTTCTGGATTCGATTTATGGCTACACCTTC. The chain has TRBV7-3 and TRBJ1-2; D is uncertain. CDR3 size: 16 residues. Per the germline V gene, CDR1 is SGHTA and CDR2 is FQGTGA. The ends were cut back, 0 bases at V and 5 bases at J, with 16 bases in the middle. Filled out from reference TRBV7-3 and TRBJ1-2, the complete variable domain reads GAGVSQTPSNKVTEKGKYVELRCDPISGHTALYWYRQSLGQGPEFLIYFQGTGAADDSGLPNDRFFAVRPEGSVSTLKIQRTERGDSAVYLCASSLTFLDSIYGYTFGSGTRLTVV.

The chain carries TRBV21-1 and TRBJ2-7; the table gives TRBD2 as D, unverified against the DNA. TRBV21-1 counts as a pseudogene. CDR3 size: 18 residues. The DNA for the CDR3 is TGTGCCAGCAGCAAAATAGGGAGAGGGCCGAGAGGCCCCTACGAGCAGTACTTC. Its protein is CASSKIGRGPRGPYEQYF.

Only one count was recorded for this clone. The rearrangement uses TRBV7-2 and TRBJ1-5; no firm D call. This CDR3 has 12 amino acids. Germline V gene lookup returns CDR1 SGHTA and CDR2 FQGNSA. V lost 2 bases, J lost 4 bases, and 3 bases lay in between. CDR3 bases: TGTGCCAGCAGCTTATATAATCAGCCCCAGCATTTT. It codes for CASSLYNQPQHF.